Listed below are T cell receptor beta chains from one sample, sequenced in a study of blood T cell repertoires in COVID-19. Using immunoSEQ multiplex PCR, the repertoire was profiled, and TCRdb retains in-frame clones only, with some absent. The table lists 95,000 to 110,000 clones, more than 70% of them singletons. The sequenced sample consisted of peripheral blood. The receptors originated from a human donor in a cohort sampled during active COVID-19. Each CDR3 is given with its conserved first and last residue. The D gene is left open where the match is weak. Size tells how often a clone was seen (once, few, many) or the class of an expanded clone, and some rows leave it out.

>TRBJ2-2|TRBV24-1|NA|once
TGTGCCACCAGTGATTGGTGGGAGGTCCCCGGGGAGCTGTTTTTT
CATSDWWEVPGELFF
>TRBJ2-3|TRBV5-1|TRBD1|once
TGCGCCAGCAGCGTACTGGGACAGGGCCTCACAGATACGCAGTATTTT
CASSVLGQGLTDTQYF
>TRBJ2-3|TRBV9|TRBD2|NA
TGTGCCAGCAGCGTAGATGGCGGGAGGGCCTCCACAGATACGCAGTATTTT
CASSVDGGRASTDTQYF
>TRBJ2-7|TRBV5-4|NA|once
TGTGCCAGCAGCTTGGGAGATAGTCAGGGGGAGCAGTACTTC
CASSLGDSQGEQYF
>TRBJ1-2|TRBV9|TRBD1|NA
TGTGCCAGCAGCAAGGGGGCAGGGGCCCAAGAAAACTATGGCTACACCTTC
CASSKGAGAQENYGYTF
>TRBJ2-1|TRBV28|NA|few
TGTGCCATCAATCGGGTAGCGCACGGGGATGAGCAGTTCTTC
CAINRVAHGDEQFF
>TRBJ2-3|TRBV30|NA|NA
TGTGCCTGGAGTTCTGGAGGTCCAGATACGCAGTATTTT
CAWSSGGPDTQYF
>TRBJ1-1|TRBV28|TRBD1|NA
TGTGCCAGCAGATCAAGACAGGGCAGGGGGAACACTGAAGCTTTCTTT
CASRSRQGRGNTEAFF
>TRBJ2-2|TRBV5-1|NA|NA
TGCGCCAGCACCCCGGGTAACACCGGGGAGCTGTTTTTT
CASTPGNTGELFF
>TRBJ1-5|TRBV4-1|TRBD1|once
TGCGCCAGCAGCCAAGATCAGACAGGGGGCCATCAGCCCCAGCATTTT
CASSQDQTGGHQPQHF
>TRBJ1-2|TRBV7-6|TRBD1|NA
TGTGCCAGCAGCCACGAACAGGGGCGGGCCTATGGCTACACCTTC
CASSHEQGRAYGYTF
>TRBJ2-1|TRBV7-2|NA|NA
TGTGCCAGCAGCTTAGTCACCCTAGCCAATGAGCAGTTCTTC
CASSLVTLANEQFF
>TRBJ1-2|TRBV4-3|NA|NA
TGCGCCAGCAGCCAAGTACAACAGGCCCTCTATGGCTACACCTTC
CASSQVQQALYGYTF
>TRBJ2-3|TRBV7-9|NA|NA
TGTGCCAGCAGCTTACCGGCAGATACGCAGTATTTT
CASSLPADTQYF
>TRBJ2-4|TRBV30|TRBD2|NA
TGTGCCTGGAGTGTACGGGGAGGGGACATTCAGTACTTC
CAWSVRGGDIQYF
>TRBJ1-4|TRBV3-1/TRBV3-2|NA|NA
TGTGCCAGCAGCCGAACCACAGGGTCCGAAAAACTGTTTTTT
CASSRTTGSEKLFF
>TRBJ2-3|TRBV19|NA|once
TGTGCCAGTAGAAGAGAGGGAACAGATACGCAGTATTTT
CASRREGTDTQYF
>TRBJ1-2|TRBV7-2|NA|NA
TGTGCCAGCAGCTCCGAGGGATGGGGTCGGAATGGCTACACCTTC
CASSSEGWGRNGYTF
>TRBJ2-7|TRBV6-7|NA|NA
TGTGCCAGCAGTTACCCCGAGGGCCCGGTCGAGCAGTACTTC
CASSYPEGPVEQYF
>TRBJ2-7|TRBV18|NA|NA
TGTGCCAGCTCACCAACAGCCACCTACGAGCAGTACTTC
CASSPTATYEQYF
>TRBJ2-3|TRBV4-3|NA|NA
TGCGCCAGCAGCCAAGGACCTCGGACACATTCGGATACGCAGTATTTT
CASSQGPRTHSDTQYF
>TRBJ1-5|TRBV27|NA|few
TGTGCCAGCAGTTTAGTGGGTGGCGGGGTAACGAGTCAGCCCCAGCATTTT
CASSLVGGGVTSQPQHF
>TRBJ2-2|TRBV30|NA|few
TGTGCCTGGAGTACCCTCGGCACCGGGGAGCTGTTTTTT
CAWSTLGTGELFF
>TRBJ2-1|TRBV9|NA|few
TGTGCCAGCAGCGTAGTAGAGTCCTACAATGAGCAGTTCTTC
CASSVVESYNEQFF
>TRBJ2-5|TRBV18|NA|NA
TGTGCCAGCTCACCGGTCCGGGAGACCCAGTACTTC
CASSPVRETQYF
>TRBJ2-1|TRBV4-1|NA|once
TGCGCCAGCAGCCAAGCCCTCTTGGCGGGCTATTACAATGAGCAGTTCTTC
CASSQALLAGYYNEQFF
>TRBJ2-5|TRBV7-9|NA|NA
TGTGCCAGCAGTTCTCAAGAGACCCAGTACTTC
CASSSQETQYF
>TRBJ2-1|TRBV6-4|TRBD2|NA
TGTGCCAGCAGCTTGCGGTTAGCGGGAAACAATGAGCAGTTCTTC
CASSLRLAGNNEQFF
>TRBJ2-1|TRBV27|NA|NA
TGTGCCAGCAGCCGGCGAGGGCAGTCCTACAATGAGCAGTTCTTC
CASSRRGQSYNEQFF
>TRBJ1-2|TRBV7-2|NA|NA
TGTGCCAGCAGCTCGAACTATGGCTACACCTTC
CASSSNYGYTF
>TRBJ2-3|TRBV4-3|NA|NA
TGCGCCAGCAGCCAACAAATGCCGGCAGATACGCAGTATTTT
CASSQQMPADTQYF
>TRBJ1-6|TRBV6-5|TRBD1|NA
TGTGCCAGCAGATATGACAGGGCTGAAAATTCACCCCTCCACTTT
CASRYDRAENSPLHF
>TRBJ2-2|TRBV7-9|TRBD2|NA
TGTGCCAGCAGCACCTGGGGGGGAAGTACCGGGGAGCTGTTTTTT
CASSTWGGSTGELFF
>TRBJ2-3|TRBV19|NA|NA
TGTGCCAGTCGCCGAGGGACAGGGATCTCTAGCGGGAGTTTCTGGGATACGCAGTATTTT
CASRRGTGISSGSFWDTQYF
>TRBJ1-1|TRBV5-6|NA|NA
TGTGCCAGCACCTACGGGGGAAGTAACACTGAAGCTTTCTTT
CASTYGGSNTEAFF
>TRBJ1-2|TRBV7-8|TRBD1|NA
TGTGCCAGCAGCTTAGGAGGACAGGGATTCAACTATGGCTACACCTTC
CASSLGGQGFNYGYTF
>TRBJ2-1|TRBV7-2|NA|NA
TGTGCCAGCAGTCGGCTCCGGGACTCCTTGCCGCGGGAGCAGTTCTTC
CASSRLRDSLPREQFF
>TRBJ2-2|TRBV9|NA|NA
TGTGCCAGCAGCGTAGGGGTCGGGACTGGTATCGGGGAGCTGTTTTTT
CASSVGVGTGIGELFF
>TRBJ2-3|TRBV29-1|NA|NA
TGCAGCCCTGCGGGGCATAGCACAGATACGCAGTATTTT
CSPAGHSTDTQYF
>TRBJ2-7|TRBV18|TRBD2|NA
TGTGCCAGCTCCGCCCAAAGACTAGCGGGAGCAGGCTACGAGCAGTACTTC
CASSAQRLAGAGYEQYF
>TRBJ2-3|TRBV24-1|TRBD2|NA
TGTGCCACCAGTGGGACTAGCGGAGACCAATTGGGTAGAGATACGCAGTATTTT
CATSGTSGDQLGRDTQYF
>TRBJ2-3|TRBV6-4|NA|NA
TGTGCCAGCAGTGACGCGCTAGCAGATACGCAGTATTTT
CASSDALADTQYF
>TRBJ2-1|TRBV5-4|NA|NA
TGTGCCAGCAGCTTTATAACTAGTGATTTTGAGCAGTTCTTC
CASSFITSDFEQFF
>TRBJ1-2|TRBV5-1|TRBD1|NA
TGCGCCAGCTCCAGGGGGGACACCTCCTATGGCTACACCTTC
CASSRGDTSYGYTF
>TRBJ2-1|TRBV7-2|TRBD2|NA
TGTGCCAGCAGCTTAGGACTAGCGGGAGTTTCCGGTGAGCAGTTCTTC
CASSLGLAGVSGEQFF
>TRBJ2-1|TRBV3-1/TRBV3-2|TRBD2|NA
TGTGCCAGCAGCCAAGATACTAGCGGGACCGATGAGCAGTTCTTC
CASSQDTSGTDEQFF
>TRBJ1-3|TRBV7-2|NA|NA
TGTGCCAGCAGCTCCCAGCAGGTGCAAGCCTCTGGAAACACCATATATTTT
CASSSQQVQASGNTIYF
>TRBJ2-1|TRBV5-1|TRBD2|NA
TGCGCCAGCAACCCGGGACTAGCGAGCTACAATGAGCAGTTCTTC
CASNPGLASYNEQFF
>TRBJ1-2|TRBV19|NA|NA
TGTGCCAGTAGTAATTCAGGGAACTATGGCTACACCTTC
CASSNSGNYGYTF
>TRBJ2-1|TRBV27|TRBD2|NA
TGTGCCAGCAGAGACAAGAGCGGGAGCTCCTACAATGAGCAGTTCTTC
CASRDKSGSSYNEQFF
>TRBJ2-2|TRBV5-4|TRBD1|NA
TGTGCCAGCAGCCGGACAGGGGGCCGGGCCGGGGAGCTGTTTTTT
CASSRTGGRAGELFF
>TRBJ2-2|TRBV5-1|TRBD2|NA
TGCGCCAGCAGCCCAGGGACTAGCGGGCCCGGGGAGCTGTTTTTT
CASSPGTSGPGELFF
>TRBJ2-7|TRBV10-2|TRBD2|NA
TGCGCCAGCAGTGACGGCGGGGGGACTTACGAGCAGTACTTC
CASSDGGGTYEQYF
>TRBJ2-7|TRBV6-2/TRBV6-3|NA|NA
TGTGCCAGCAGTTACGGTGCGGGCATTCCCGAGCAGTACTTC
CASSYGAGIPEQYF
>TRBJ2-2|TRBV7-2|TRBD2|NA
TGTGCCAGCAGCATTAGCCTAGCGGGAGGGGGGTACACCGGGGAGCTGTTTTTT
CASSISLAGGGYTGELFF
>TRBJ2-5|TRBV5-1|NA|NA
TGCGCCAGCAGCTTGGCGGCAGGTCGGGAGACCCAGTACTTC
CASSLAAGRETQYF
>TRBJ1-1|TRBV19|NA|once
TGTGCCAGTAGCCAACCTCAGGGGCTTAACACTGAAGCTTTCTTT
CASSQPQGLNTEAFF